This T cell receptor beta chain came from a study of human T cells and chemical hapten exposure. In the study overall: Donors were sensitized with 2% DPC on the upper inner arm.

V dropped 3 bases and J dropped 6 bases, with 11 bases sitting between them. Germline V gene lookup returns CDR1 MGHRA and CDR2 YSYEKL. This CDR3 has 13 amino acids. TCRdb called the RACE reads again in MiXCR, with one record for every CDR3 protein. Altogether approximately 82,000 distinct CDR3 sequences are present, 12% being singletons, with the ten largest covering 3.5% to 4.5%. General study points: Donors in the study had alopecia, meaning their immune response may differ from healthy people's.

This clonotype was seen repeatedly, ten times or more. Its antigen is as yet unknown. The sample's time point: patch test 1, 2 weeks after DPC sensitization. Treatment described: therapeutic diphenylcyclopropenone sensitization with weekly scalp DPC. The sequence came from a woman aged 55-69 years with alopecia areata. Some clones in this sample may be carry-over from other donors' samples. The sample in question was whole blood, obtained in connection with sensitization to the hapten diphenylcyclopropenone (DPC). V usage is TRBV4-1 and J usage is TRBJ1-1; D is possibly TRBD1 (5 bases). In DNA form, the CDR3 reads TGCGCCAGCAGCCATGCTCAGGGAGCTGAAGCTTTCTTT. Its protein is CASSHAQGAEAFF.